This T cell receptor beta chain was recovered during a study of control samples from healthy donors and cancer patients. V lost 6 bases and J lost 2; bases outside the gene matches: 10. From germline, CDR1 is SGHTA and CDR2 FQGTGA. This CDR3 has 17 residues. Libraries were prepared by immunoSEQ multiplex PCR; TCRdb keeps only in-frame clonotypes and omits some of them. Here the sample spans around 140,000 clones, about 89% being singletons. This clonotype was sampled from a man aged 18 to 30 in good health. The sequenced sample consisted of blood. The chain uses TRBV7-3 and TRBJ2-1, with TRBD2 identical over 10 bases. In nucleotides, the CDR3 is TGTGCCAGCAGTCCCGACTTAAGCGGGGGGGCCTACAATGAGCAGTTCTTC. This translates into CASSPDLSGGAYNEQFF.